The TCR beta chain under discussion was sequenced for a study of cytomegalovirus exposure and HLA in healthy donors. Study-wide results and caveats: Equally common other TCR beta chains were less clonally expanded than HLA-associated ones, a later analysis found.

V was shortened by 2 bases and J by 3 bases, with 10 bases between the two germline ends. From germline, CDR1 is SGHDT and CDR2 YYEEEE. This CDR3 region has 14 residues. A word on this clone: Its target is unknown.

PCR amplification relied on 60 Vbeta primers (plus 13 Jbeta primers). Sequenced by immunoSEQ multiplex PCR; TCRdb stores in-frame clones only, minus some. The sample holds about 130,000 clones; around three quarters are singletons and the top ten take under 3.5%. This chain joins TRBV5-6 and TRBJ2-3, with D unresolved. Material for sequencing was PBMCs. The clonotype comes from a male donor in good health and CMV-seronegative. The CDR3 sequence: CASSFFGWTDTQYF. The CDR3 bases are TGTGCCAGCAGCTTCTTCGGGTGGACAGATACGCAGTATTTT. Based on the CDR3 plus reference TRBV5-6 and TRBJ2-3, the full variable domain is DAGVTQSPTHLIKTRGQQVTLRCSPKSGHDTVSWYQQALGQGPQFIFQYYEEEERQRGNFPDRFSGHQFPNYSSELNVNALLLGDSALYLCASSFFGWTDTQYFGPGTRLTVL.